This T cell receptor beta chain originates from a study of blood T cell repertoires in COVID-19. CDR3 length equals 15 residues. This clone was counted once. Only in-frame clones appear in the TCRdb table, and some are missing; sequencing was by immunoSEQ multiplex PCR. The top ten clones hold roughly 6.3% of a sample with more than 200,000 clones, 88% of them seen once. The TCR was taken from a woman in her 30s with COVID-19, enrolled during active disease. The sample taken for sequencing was peripheral blood. The V call is TRBV21-1, the J call TRBJ2-4; the DNA was not used to check the table's D call, TRBD1. TRBV21-1 is listed as a pseudogene. The CDR3 DNA is TGTGCCAGCAGTGCTAGGGGTTCGGCCAAAAACATTCAGTACTTC. Protein sequence: CASSARGSAKNIQYF.